These 27 T cell receptor beta chains were all obtained from the same sample, sequenced in a study of T cells in Graves' hyperthyroidism and ophthalmopathy. RNA transcripts served as the template for amplifying TCR beta CDR3 regions. A set of HTBI primers served as the primers for a first-round RT-PCR of the TCR CDR3. One entry per CDR3 protein, called by TCRdb with MiXCR from the multiplex PCR reads. Here the sample spans about 560,000 distinct CDR3 sequences, approximately 44% being singletons. The sequenced sample was peripheral blood or thyroid tissue (not recorded which). The receptors derive from a woman aged 18-29 years with Graves' hyperthyroidism.

This clonotype was detected many times. The J gene is TRBJ2-7, the V gene TRBV7-2; 7 nucleotides agree with TRBD2. After removal of 3 bases from V and 5 bases from J, the junction contained 7 bases not matched to a gene. CDR3 size: 14 residues. Germline CDR1 reads SGHTA; CDR2 reads FQGNSA. In DNA, the CDR3 is TGTGCCAGCAGCTTCCCGAGCGGGGACCACGAGCAGTACTTC. It specifies CASSFPSGDHEQYF.

The rearrangement joins TRBV19 to TRBJ1-1, with D unclear. Looked up from germline, CDR1 is LNHDA and CDR2 is SQIVND (reference sequence). The V gene lost 3 bases and the J gene lost 5 bases, with 10 bases spanning the gap. The CDR3 runs 13 residues. CDR3 coding DNA: TGTGCCAGTAGTATCATCCCGGGGACTGAAGCTTTCTTT. Its protein is CASSIIPGTEAFF.

The chain has TRBV6-5 and TRBJ1-2; TRBD1 matches 7 bases. Trimming took 2 bases from V and 4 from J; bases not matched to a gene: 4. The CDR3 sequence is 14 residues long. Germline values: CDR1 MNHEY, CDR2 SVGAGI. The CDR3 reads CASSYQDRTYGYTF. For the CDR3, the DNA is TGTGCCAGCAGTTACCAGGACAGGACCTATGGCTACACCTTC.

This clonotype was seen a handful of times. This chain links TRBV2 with TRBJ2-2; D gene ambiguous. Trimming stripped 8 bases from V and 5 bases from J, with 6 bases between. Germline lookup yields CDR1 SNHLY and CDR2 FYNNEI. The CDR3 consists of 11 residues. This CDR3 is CASQGTGELFF. CDR3 DNA: TGTGCCAGCCAAGGGACCGGGGAGCTGTTTTTT.

The chain uses TRBV20-1 and TRBJ1-2; D is uncertain. The germline V and J ends were trimmed by 0 bases and 2 bases, with 10 bases remaining between them. CDR1 is DFQATT, CDR2 SNEGSKA, per germline (reference sequence). The CDR3 covers 14 residues. The CDR3 here is CSARDPVINYGYTF. Here the CDR3 DNA reads TGCAGTGCTAGAGATCCAGTAATCAACTATGGCTACACCTTC.

Note on this clonotype: A junction boundary mismatches the germline segment, possibly from a read error. The V gene is TRBV10-2, the J gene TRBJ1-2; D remains ambiguous. CDR1 and CDR2 from the germline V gene are WSHSY and SAAADI. The CDR3 consists of 14 residues. The CDR3 bases are TGTGCCAGCAGTGTACCCACAGCTAACTATGGCTACACCTTC. Its translation: CASSVPTANYGYTF.

This clonotype is a singleton in its sample. One end of the junction varies from germline; a read error may be responsible. The chain employs TRBV24-1 and TRBJ1-5; 7 nucleotides align to TRBD1. CDR3 length: 13 residues. Germline V gives CDR1 KGHDR, CDR2 SFDVKD. The CDR3 loop reads CAISDRAHQPQHF. The CDR3 nucleotides are TGTGCCATCAGTGACAGGGCGCATCAGCCCCAGCATTTT.

The chain is built from TRBV12-3 or TRBV12-4 and TRBJ1-5; 10 bases match TRBD1. V gave up 5 bases and J gave up 9 bases; unmatched junction bases: 13. The CDR3 has 16 amino acids. CDR3 residues: CASSHRAGTGVRPQHF. CDR3 sequence (DNA): TGTGCCAGCAGTCACCGAGCCGGGACAGGGGTTCGGCCCCAGCATTTT.

The chain couples TRBV29-1 to TRBJ1-2; 12 bases match TRBD1. Unmatched junction bases numbered 4, after V lost 4 bases and J lost 4 bases. Per the germline V gene, CDR1 is SQVTM and CDR2 is ANQGSEA. CDR3 size: 14 residues. CDR3 bases: TGCAGCGTTGTGGGGACAGGGGGCAGCTATGGCTACACCTTC. Amino acid sequence: CSVVGTGGSYGYTF.

The count of this clonotype is one. This chain uses TRBV7-9 with TRBJ2-7; TRBD2 matches at 8 bases. This CDR3 is built from 14 residues. V lost 5 bases, J lost 9 bases, and 12 bases stayed unmatched. Germline assignment: CDR1 SEHNR and CDR2 FQNEAQ (reference sequence). The CDR3 coding sequence is TGTGCCAGCAGCAGCCGTTTGGGGGCGGGAGGGCAGTACTTC. It specifies CASSSRLGAGGQYF. Filled out from reference TRBV7-9 and TRBJ2-7, the complete variable domain reads DTGVSQNPRHKITKRGQNVTFRCDPISEHNRLYWYRQTLGQGPEFLTYFQNEAQLEKSRLLSDRFSAERPKGSFSTLEIQRTEQGDSAMYLCASSSRLGAGGQYFGPGTRLTVT.

This clonotype was observed many times. J is TRBJ2-5 and V is TRBV7-2, with D perhaps given as TRBD1 or TRBD2 (5 bases each). Trimming removed 4 bases from V and 1 base from J, with 10 bases in between. Germline assignment: CDR1 SGHTA and CDR2 FQGNSA. This CDR3 has 14 residues. CDR3: CASSSTGAQETQYF. The CDR3 DNA sequence: TGTGCCAGCAGCTCGACCGGGGCCCAAGAGACCCAGTACTTC.

In the case of this clonotype: This clone may be a read error of a much larger clone one base away. The chain is built from TRBV19 and TRBJ2-7, with 7 bases lining up with TRBD1. Germline V CDR1 and CDR2: LNHDA, SQIVND (reference sequence). The CDR3 is made up of 14 amino acids. As DNA, the CDR3 is TGTGCCAGCAGCCTCCGGGACAGCTCCTACGAGCAGCACTTC. Translating gives CASSLRDSSYEQHF.

CDR3 loop: CASSLLGTPLHF. Written as DNA, the CDR3 is TGTGCCAGCAGCTTACTCGGGACACCCCTCCACTTT. The chain joins TRBV7-3 to TRBJ1-6; the D is unclear. Germline CDR1 and CDR2: SGHTA and FQGTGA. Trimming took off 2 bases at V and 11 bases at J, with 7 bases between the two ends. The CDR3 totals 12 residues.

This clonotype occurred once. No conserved phenylalanine or tryptophan ends this CDR3, so it is likely a read error. The limits of the CDR3 on the DNA are not certain, so only TCRdb's listed CDR3 is given. The rearrangement joins TRBV2 to TRBJ2-2. CDR1 and CDR2 from the germline V gene are SNHLY and FYNNEI. The CDR3 is 15 amino acids in total, end residues counted. CDR3 protein: CASTRATRWVRGAVV.

This chain connects TRBV7-2 to TRBJ1-6; a possible D gene is TRBD1 (6 bases). The CDR3 totals 16 residues. Trimming cost V 1 base and J 9 bases, with 16 bases left between them. Germline-derived CDR1 and CDR2 are SGHTA and FQGNSA. CDR3 protein: CASSLGAGVGGSPLHF. The CDR3 DNA sequence: TGTGCCAGCAGCTTAGGGGCAGGGGTCGGGGGTTCACCCCTCCACTTT.

Worth noting for this clonotype: Its ends do not fully match the called genes, so a read error is possible. This sequence joins TRBV7-2 and TRBJ2-5, with TRBD1 as a possible D gene (7 bases). This CDR3 is built from 15 residues. From germline, CDR1 is SGHTA and CDR2 FQGNSA. CDR3 bases: TGTGTCAGCGTCCCCCGGGGGCGGACAGGAGAGACCCAGTACTTC. Translating it yields CVSVPRGRTGETQYF.

This clonotype was picked up a small number of times. The chain recombines TRBV5-1 with TRBJ2-6; D is unresolved. CDR1 is SGHRS and CDR2 is YFSETQ in the germline V gene. V was cut by 2 bases and J by 1 base, with 13 bases left in between. The CDR3 is 17 residues long. CDR3 nucleotide sequence: TGCGCCAGCAGCTTACAACCAGGCCCGTCTGGGGCCAACGTCCTGACTTTC. Its translation: CASSLQPGPSGANVLTF. The full variable domain, in which reference TRBV5-1 and TRBJ2-6 provide the parts outside the CDR3, is KAGVTQTPRYLIKTRGQQVTLSCSPISGHRSVSWYQQTPGQGLQFLFEYFSETQRNKGNFPGRFSGRQFSNSRSEMNVSTLELGDSALYLCASSLQPGPSGANVLTFGAGSRLTVL.

The sample holds one count of this clonotype. At one end, the junction sequence differs from germline, possibly due to a read error. The V call is TRBV11-1, the J call TRBJ1-5, with D possibly being TRBD1 (5 bases). The CDR3 has 16 residues. The V gene's germline CDR1 is SGHAT and CDR2 FQDESV (reference sequence). CDR3 nucleotides: TGTGCCAGCAGCTTAGCGAGGGGTCCTAACAATCAGGCCCAGCATTTT. Its protein product is CASSLARGPNNQAQHF.

This chain uses TRBV15 with TRBJ1-5; D unresolved. The V and J ends lost 3 bases and 3 bases respectively, with 9 bases between them. CDR3 size: 14 residues. CDR1 and CDR2 (germline): LNHNV, YYDKDF (reference sequence). CDR3 amino acids: CATSSQGLNQPQHF. DNA of the CDR3: TGTGCCACCAGCAGCCAAGGTCTCAATCAGCCCCAGCATTTT. The full variable domain, rest sourced from reference TRBV15 and TRBJ1-5, is DAMVIQNPRYQVTQFGKPVTLSCSQTLNHNVMYWYQQKSSQAPKLLFHYYDKDFNNEADTPDNFQSRRPNTSFCFLDIRSPGLGDTAMYLCATSSQGLNQPQHFGDGTRLSIL.

This clonotype was counted only a few times. The CDR3 reads CASSDSLGSMNTEAFF. The DNA for the CDR3 is TGTGCCAGCAGCGATTCTCTGGGGAGTATGAACACTGAAGCTTTCTTT. The chain joins TRBV7-9 to TRBJ1-1; D not resolved. The CDR3 spans 16 residues. Trimming left V 5 bases short and J 0 bases short, with 16 bases between. Germline-derived CDR1 and CDR2 are SEHNR and FQNEAQ (reference sequence).

In its sample, this clonotype was seen many times. V is TRBV14 and J is TRBJ1-3; 8 bases fit TRBD1. CDR3 length equals 15 residues. Trimming took 5 bases from V and 9 from J; bases not matched to a gene: 12. Germline loops: CDR1 SGHDN, CDR2 FVKESK. CDR3 in amino acids: CASSITGTGVGTIYF. The DNA of the CDR3 is TGTGCCAGCAGCATAACCGGGACAGGTGTTGGCACCATATATTTT.

V usage is TRBV10-3 and J usage is TRBJ2-7, with D perhaps TRBD1 (6 bases). This CDR3 is built from 13 residues. In germline, CDR1 is ENHRY, CDR2 SYGVKD. Trimming stripped 10 bases from V and 2 bases from J, with 15 bases between. In DNA, the CDR3 is TGTGCCAGCAGACCGACAGGAGCCTACGAGCAGTACTTC. Encoded protein: CASRPTGAYEQYF.

This clonotype was recorded once. A much larger clone lies a single base off, so this may be a read error. The gene calls are TRBV10-3 and TRBJ2-3; tentative D call: TRBD2 (5 bases). Germline V gene data show CDR1 as ENHRY and CDR2 as SYGVKD. The length of the CDR3 is 14 residues. The CDR3 spells CAIRIALNTDTLYF. The CDR3 DNA follows: TGTGCCATCAGAATAGCGCTGAACACAGATACGCTGTATTTT.

Turning to this clonotype: The junction and the germline gene differ at one end; a read error may be behind it. The V and J genes are TRBV7-3 and TRBJ2-7; 7 bases line up with TRBD1. Germline CDR1 SGHTA, CDR2 FQGTGA. This CDR3 is built from 15 residues. CDR3 residues: CASSQDQGQSDEQYF. The CDR3 nucleotides are TGCGCCAGCAGCCAAGATCAGGGACAGAGTGACGAGCAGTACTTC.

This clonotype came up a few times. This rearrangement joins TRBV19 to TRBJ2-5, with D possibly being TRBD1 (6 bases). The CDR3 has 14 amino acids. V lost 3 bases to trimming and J lost 4 bases, with 12 bases between them. The germline gives CDR1 LNHDA, CDR2 SQIVND (reference sequence). The CDR3 sequence is CASSMDGRGETQYF. CDR3 in DNA: TGTGCCAGTAGTATGGACGGCAGGGGAGAGACCCAGTACTTC.

The chain uses TRBV25-1 and TRBJ1-4, with D uncertain. This CDR3 comprises 15 residues. Trimming pared 5 bases from V and 2 bases from J, leaving 12 bases between. The germline V gene encodes CDR1 MGHDK and CDR2 SYGVNS. The DNA of the CDR3 is TGTGCCAGCAGTTTAACCTGGCAGACTAATGAAAAACTGTTTTTT. Its protein is CASSLTWQTNEKLFF.

This chain joins TRBV7-3 and TRBJ1-3, with D perhaps matching TRBD1 (5 bases). CDR1 and CDR2 from the germline V gene are SGHTA and FQGTGA. The germline V and J ends were trimmed by 5 bases and 1 base, with 18 bases remaining between them. CDR3 length: 17 amino acids. The CDR3 reads CASSQEGGGGSGNTIYF. CDR3 in DNA: TGTGCCAGCAGCCAAGAAGGAGGCGGGGGATCTGGAAACACCATATATTTT.